The present entry profiles one TCR beta chain with its context. The sample is drawn from a study of blood T cell repertoires in COVID-19. Sequenced by immunoSEQ multiplex PCR; TCRdb stores in-frame clones only, minus some. The data hold 350,000 to 400,000 clones, with more than 70% observed a single time. Individuals aged roughly 18 to 90 years were recruited from approximately 24 US areas. V shed 1 base, J shed 5 bases, and the junction held 7 bases outside the gene matches. This CDR3 spans 18 amino acids. In germline, CDR1 is SGHRS, CDR2 YFSETQ. Specimen: PBMCs or T cells enriched from blood (not recorded which). The chain employs TRBV5-1 and TRBJ2-2; 14 nucleotides align to TRBD2. This clonotype originated in a man between 40 and 49 years old in a cohort exposed to, infected with or recovered from COVID-19 (not recorded which). The CDR3 is CASSLNSGTSGSTGELFF. The CDR3 DNA reads TGCGCCAGCAGCTTGAATTCCGGGACTAGCGGGAGTACCGGGGAGCTGTTTTTT. Looking up the rest from reference TRBV5-1 and TRBJ2-2 gives the full variable domain: KAGVTQTPRYLIKTRGQQVTLSCSPISGHRSVSWYQQTPGQGLQFLFEYFSETQRNKGNFPGRFSGRQFSNSRSEMNVSTLELGDSALYLCASSLNSGTSGSTGELFFGEGSRLTVL.